This is a list of T cell receptor beta chains from one sample in a study of shared clonotypes between healthy human individuals. Clones were sequenced by immunoSEQ multiplex PCR, and TCRdb holds only the in-frame ones, with some missing. The table includes 850,000 to 1,200,000 clones, 70% to 80% detected once. The sequencing sample was made of memory CD4+ T cells sorted from blood. These TCRs come from a man younger than 35 in good health. The CDR3 runs from the conserved cysteine through the conserved F or W. The order of the fields is D gene, clone size, J gene, V gene, CDR3 DNA, CDR3 protein. D genes are given only for firm matches. Clone size is given for some rows only: seen once, a few or many times, or a class if the clone is expanded.

D: TRBD2
size: .
J: TRBJ2-3
V: TRBV9
DNA: TGTGCCAGCAGCACCGATAGCGGGGGTCGCACAGATACGCAGTATTTT
CDR3: CASSTDSGGRTDTQYF

D: .
size: .
J: TRBJ1-4
V: TRBV10-3
DNA: TGTGCCATCAGTGAGAGCGGGGCAGCAACTAATGAAAAACTGTTTTTT
CDR3: CAISESGAATNEKLFF

D: TRBD1
size: .
J: TRBJ1-2
V: TRBV18
DNA: TGTGCCAGCTCACCCCGGGGAGGGGGCGAGTACGACTATGGCTACACCTTC
CDR3: CASSPRGGGEYDYGYTF

D: .
size: .
J: TRBJ1-2
V: TRBV6-1
DNA: TGTGCCAGCAGCACAGGGTTGGAGGGCTACACCTTC
CDR3: CASSTGLEGYTF

D: .
size: few
J: TRBJ1-1
V: TRBV5-4
DNA: TGTGCCAGCAGCTTTTGGGTGAACACTGAAGCTTTCTTT
CDR3: CASSFWVNTEAFF

D: .
size: .
J: TRBJ1-4
V: TRBV19
DNA: TGTGCCAGTAGGGGTGGGCTACCTTTTAATGAAAAACTGTTTTTT
CDR3: CASRGGLPFNEKLFF

D: .
size: .
J: TRBJ1-5
V: TRBV11-2
DNA: TGTGCCAGCAGCTTAGATGGCCCTCATCAGCCCCAGCATTTT
CDR3: CASSLDGPHQPQHF

D: TRBD2
size: few
J: TRBJ2-1
V: TRBV28
DNA: TGTGCCGCCATAGCGGGGAGCTCCTACAATGAGCAGTTCTTC
CDR3: CAAIAGSSYNEQFF

D: .
size: .
J: TRBJ2-5
V: TRBV30
DNA: TGTGCCTGGATCCCAAAACAAGAGACCCAGTACTTC
CDR3: CAWIPKQETQYF

D: .
size: few
J: TRBJ2-6
V: TRBV19
DNA: TGTGCCAGTAGGCGAACCTCTGGGGCCAACGTCCTGACTTTC
CDR3: CASRRTSGANVLTF